Listed here are 7 T cell receptor beta chains from one sample, sequenced in a study of blood T cell repertoires in COVID-19 (dated by TCRdb to about 2020). The method was the immunoSEQ multiplex PCR assay. Imported from immuneACCESS, the table was reduced by TCRdb to in-frame sequences with V and J called. These copies leave out some clones; in studies compared against another copy, an unresolved V gene accounts for under half, and the cause of the remainder is not known. The sample yields some 200,000 clones; about nine tenths were counted once. The ten largest make up 5% to 6.5% of the sample. Sequencing was carried out using peripheral blood. Receptors were obtained from a man aged 80 or over with acute or convalescent COVID-19.

The V and J genes are TRBV29-1 and TRBJ2-6; D is unclear. The CDR3 is 15 residues long. Trimming stripped 4 bases from V and 1 base from J, with 11 bases between. Looked up from germline, CDR1 is SQVTM and CDR2 is ANQGSEA. Here the CDR3 DNA reads TGCAGCGTTGTGGGCCAGCATTCTGGGGCCAACGTCCTGACTTTC. Protein: CSVVGQHSGANVLTF. The whole variable domain, remainder taken from reference TRBV29-1 and TRBJ2-6, is SAVISQKPSRDICQRGTSLTIQCQVDSQVTMMFWYRQQPGQSLTLIATANQGSEATYESGFVIDKFPISRPNLTFSTLTVSNMSPEDSSIYLCSVVGQHSGANVLTFGAGSRLTVL.

The chain is built from TRBV5-6 and TRBJ2-3; a weak D match, TRBD2 (6 bases). Between the trimmed V and J ends, which lost 0 bases and 4 bases, there was a span of 12 bases. This CDR3 has 15 residues. Germline V gene data show CDR1 as SGHDT and CDR2 as YYEEEE. This CDR3 is CASSLDGSGSDTQYF. The CDR3 DNA is TGTGCCAGCAGCTTGGATGGTAGCGGATCAGATACGCAGTATTTT.

The chain links TRBV7-9 to TRBJ1-4, with D unresolved. The CDR3 totals 12 residues. Trimming shortened V by 4 bases and J by 3 bases, and 3 bases separated the two germline ends. Per the germline V gene, CDR1 is SEHNR and CDR2 is FQNEAQ (reference sequence). The CDR3 DNA reads TGTGCCAGCAGCTCGGCTAATGAAAAACTGTTTTTT. It codes for CASSSANEKLFF.

This clone showed up just a few times. The chain employs TRBV24-1 and TRBJ2-7, with 7 bases matching TRBD1. V lost 11 bases to trimming and J lost 3 bases; unmatched junction nucleotides: 9. Germline V CDR1 and CDR2: KGHDR, SFDVKD. This CDR3 spans 13 amino acids. CDR3 in DNA: TGTGCCATTACCGACAGGGCCTTCTACGAGCAGTACTTC. Translation gives CAITDRAFYEQYF.

The J gene is TRBJ1-2, the V gene TRBV6-2 or TRBV6-3; 10 nucleotides align to TRBD1. The germline V gene has CDR1 MNHEY and CDR2 SVGEGT. J lost 4 bases, V lost 5 bases, and 7 bases had no gene match. The CDR3 extends over 15 amino acids. This CDR3 is CASSPGTGAPYGYTF. As DNA, the CDR3 is TGTGCCAGCAGTCCCGGGACAGGGGCTCCCTATGGCTACACCTTC.

This chain connects TRBV6-2 or TRBV6-3 to TRBJ1-1; the D gene is possibly TRBD1 (6 bases). The V gene lost 4 bases and the J gene lost 6 bases, with 9 bases spanning the gap. From germline, CDR1 is MNHEY and CDR2 SVGEGT. This CDR3 is built from 12 residues. CDR3: CASSWGGSEAFF. The CDR3 nucleotides are TGTGCCAGCAGTTGGGGGGGCTCTGAAGCTTTCTTT.

This chain links TRBV27 with TRBJ1-2; D remains ambiguous. Germline CDR1 MNHEY, CDR2 SMNVEV (reference sequence). The V and J ends lost 6 bases and 2 bases respectively, with 10 bases between them. The CDR3 is 13 residues long. CDR3 in DNA: TGTGCCAGCAGCGGGAGAGGCAACTATGGCTACACCTTC. Its translation: CASSGRGNYGYTF.